The 25 T cell receptor beta chains given below trace back to one sample, sequenced in a study of post-analysis software for immune sequencing data. General observations from the study: Roughly five TRBV segments, including TRBV5-6, TRBV5-1 and TRBV20-1, were more frequent in patients than controls.

Researchers reported that TCR beta cDNA libraries carried unique molecular identifiers. TCRdb fed the PCR reads into MiXCR, producing one record per CDR3 protein. The sample carries hundreds of thousands of distinct CDR3 sequences, over 35% recorded once. Their antigens remain unidentified. Specimen: blood. The receptor set was obtained from a girl under 18 with multiple sclerosis.

V usage is TRBV29-1 and J usage is TRBJ1-2; 10 positions match TRBD1. The CDR3 totals 13 residues. CDR1 is SQVTM and CDR2 is ANQGSEA in the germline V gene. Trimming cost V 6 bases and J 2 bases; bases outside gene matches: 3. The CDR3 is CSVTGQGNYGYTF. CDR3 nucleotide sequence: TGCAGCGTCACGGGACAGGGGAACTATGGCTACACCTTC.

This clonotype turned up a few times. The chain couples TRBV7-9 to TRBJ2-1; TRBD2 matches 11 bases. This CDR3 spans 16 amino acids. J gave up 6 bases and V 6 bases, and 10 bases lay outside the gene matches. Germline CDR1 and CDR2: SEHNR and FQNEAQ (reference sequence). The DNA of the CDR3 is TGTGCCAGCAGTCGACTAGCGGGGCGCCTGGGCAATGAGCAGTTCTTC. It encodes CASSRLAGRLGNEQFF.

The V and J genes are TRBV7-9 and TRBJ2-3, with unresolved D. The CDR3 has 14 amino acids. CDR1 and CDR2 from the germline V gene are SEHNR and FQNEAQ (reference sequence). The V end was cut by 3 bases, the J end by 1 base, with 8 bases between. In DNA form, the CDR3 reads TGTGCCAGCAGCTTGACGCTGGGCACAGATACGCAGTATTTT. Its protein is CASSLTLGTDTQYF.

This chain connects TRBV28 to TRBJ2-1; D not resolved. Trimming cost V 6 bases and J 8 bases, with 11 bases left between them. CDR3 length equals 12 residues. Looked up from germline, CDR1 is MDHEN and CDR2 is SYDVKM. The CDR3 region is CASSISVYEQFF. The CDR3 DNA is TGTGCCAGCAGCATATCGGTTTATGAGCAGTTCTTC. Drawing the rest from reference TRBV28 and TRBJ2-1, the complete variable domain is DVKVTQSSRYLVKRTGEKVFLECVQDMDHENMFWYRQDPGLGLRLIYFSYDVKMKEKGDIPEGYSVSREKKERFSLILESASTNQTSMYLCASSISVYEQFFGPGTRLTVL.

This clonotype was seen a handful of times. The chain carries TRBV4-1 and TRBJ1-6, with a tentative D call TRBD1 (6 bases). V gave up 7 bases and J gave up 7 bases, with 14 bases separating them. CDR1 is MGHRA and CDR2 is YSYEKL in the germline V gene. The CDR3 spans 14 residues. In DNA form, the CDR3 reads TGCGCCAGCACCCTAGGACAGTCGAATTCACCCCTCCACTTT. The encoded protein is CASTLGQSNSPLHF.

This clonotype was detected only a few times. The rearrangement links TRBV10-3 to TRBJ2-5, with D perhaps matching TRBD2 (5 bases). CDR1 and CDR2 from the germline V gene are ENHRY and SYGVKD. This CDR3 region has 17 residues. V was cut by 0 bases and J by 2 bases, with 16 bases left in between. The CDR3 is CAISESLSVRRQETQYF. For the CDR3, the DNA is TGTGCCATCAGTGAGTCGCTTAGCGTCCGGAGGCAAGAGACCCAGTACTTC.

The chain joins TRBV12-3 or TRBV12-4 to TRBJ2-1; 12 bases line up with TRBD1. This CDR3 has 17 residues. Losses at the gene ends were 1 base for V and 7 bases for J; bases not matched to a gene: 8. The CDR3 sequence is CASSLDTGTGGLNEQFF. As DNA, the CDR3 is TGTGCCAGCAGTTTAGACACCGGGACAGGGGGCCTGAATGAGCAGTTCTTC.

The CDR3 sequence is CASRLGSGTQYF. The CDR3 DNA sequence: TGTGCCAGCAGGTTAGGGTCGGGTACGCAGTATTTT. The chain recombines TRBV28 with TRBJ2-3; D gene unclear. V lost 6 bases, J lost 8 bases, and 12 bases lay in between. This CDR3 has 12 residues. Germline CDR1 is MDHEN and CDR2 is SYDVKM.

The genes are TRBV7-2 and TRBJ2-7, with D hard to call. Germline values: CDR1 SGHTA, CDR2 FQGNSA. V was trimmed by 6 bases and J by 5 bases, leaving 11 bases between them. The CDR3 is made up of 12 amino acids. CDR3 sequence (DNA): TGTGCCAGCAGTACCGACCCCCACGAGCAGTACTTC. This codes for CASSTDPHEQYF.

The chain combines TRBV27 with TRBJ2-1; D may correspond to TRBD1 or TRBD2 (5 bases each). V shed 3 bases and J shed 2 bases, with 14 bases lying between them. Germline assignment: CDR1 MNHEY and CDR2 SMNVEV (reference sequence). The length of the CDR3 is 16 residues. The chain's CDR3 is CASSFSLGAPYNEQFF. CDR3 nucleotides: TGTGCCAGCAGTTTTTCCCTCGGGGCCCCCTACAATGAGCAGTTCTTC.

This rearrangement joins TRBV3-1 to TRBJ1-2; possibly TRBD1 for D (6 bases). This CDR3 spans 14 amino acids. The germline V gene encodes CDR1 LGHDT and CDR2 YNNKEL (reference sequence). V was shortened by 1 base and J by 7 bases, with 13 bases between the two germline ends. The CDR3 sequence: CASSQAHRASGYTF. The CDR3 nucleotides read TGTGCCAGCAGCCAAGCTCACAGGGCAAGTGGCTACACCTTC.

The chain is built from TRBV5-1 and TRBJ2-6; 7 positions agree with TRBD2. The CDR3 contains 15 residues. With V trimmed by 5 bases and J by 2 bases, 4 bases remained unmatched. The germline V gene encodes CDR1 SGHRS and CDR2 YFSETQ. The CDR3 nucleotides are TGCGCCAGCAGTGGGGGGGTAACTGGGGCCAACGTCCTGACTTTC. Translation: CASSGGVTGANVLTF.

The CDR3 protein is CAIRIEVGTRQYF. In nucleotides, the CDR3 is TGTGCCATCAGGATTGAGGTGGGAACGAGGCAGTACTTC. This sequence joins TRBV10-3 and TRBJ2-5, with D uncertain. With 6 bases removed from V and 11 bases from J, the gap between germline ends came to 19 bases. Germline V gives CDR1 ENHRY, CDR2 SYGVKD. The length of the CDR3 is 13 residues.

The sample holds one count of this clonotype. V is TRBV28 and J is TRBJ2-7, with D tentatively TRBD2 (5 bases). Germline V gene sequence: CDR1 MDHEN, CDR2 SYDVKM. V lost 3 bases and J lost 0, with 12 bases in between. The CDR3 is 15 amino acids. CDR3 DNA: TGTGCCAGCAGTTTTGGGCGGGCGAGCTCCTACGAGCAGTACTTC. It codes for CASSFGRASSYEQYF.

This clonotype was picked up a small number of times. The J gene is TRBJ2-3, the V gene TRBV7-8; the D is unclear. V lost 1 base and J 2 bases, leaving 7 bases between the germline ends. The germline CDR1 and CDR2 sequences are SGHVS and FQNEAQ. This CDR3 is 14 amino acids long. The DNA for the CDR3 is TGTGCCAGCAGCTTAGACCGCCTCACAGATACGCAGTATTTT. Amino acids: CASSLDRLTDTQYF.

Comment on this clonotype: This may be a read error, as it is one base from a much larger clone. This rearrangement joins TRBV7-2 to TRBJ2-5; D may be TRBD1 or TRBD2 (5 bases each). CDR3 length equals 13 residues. The germline gives CDR1 SGHTA, CDR2 FQGNSA. CDR3 nucleotides: TGTGCCGGCAGTCCCGGGACCCAAGAGACCCAGTACTTC. Amino acid sequence: CAGSPGTQETQYF.

The V and J genes are TRBV4-2 and TRBJ2-1; D perhaps matches TRBD2 (7 bases). The CDR3 spans 14 residues. The V end lost 6 bases, the J end lost 3 bases, and 12 bases lay between the germline ends. The germline V gene has CDR1 LGHNA and CDR2 YNFKEQ. The CDR3 region is CASREGDYYNEQFF. As DNA, the CDR3 is TGTGCCAGCAGAGAGGGGGACTACTACAATGAGCAGTTCTTC.

This clonotype turned up a few times. V is TRBV5-1 and J is TRBJ1-1; weak D call: TRBD1 (5 bases). V lost 4 bases, J lost 5 bases, and 21 bases lay in between. This CDR3 is 16 amino acids long. Per germline, CDR1 SGHRS and CDR2 YFSETQ. CDR3 in amino acids: CASSPTGLGARTEAFF. CDR3 bases: TGCGCCAGCAGCCCAACGGGACTCGGGGCGAGGACTGAAGCTTTCTTT.

The J gene is TRBJ2-3, the V gene TRBV5-1; the D gene could be TRBD1 or TRBD2 (5 bases each). Between the trimmed V and J ends, which lost 2 bases and 2 bases, there was a span of 12 bases. The germline CDR1 and CDR2 sequences are SGHRS and YFSETQ. The CDR3 has 15 residues. This CDR3 is CASSLDRGDTDTQYF. For the CDR3, the DNA is TGCGCCAGCAGCTTAGATCGGGGCGACACAGATACGCAGTATTTT.

This chain joins TRBV3-1 and TRBJ2-3; 9 bases are shared with TRBD1. CDR3 size: 15 residues. V gave up 1 base and J gave up 5 bases; unmatched junction bases: 4. Germline V CDR1 and CDR2: LGHDT, YNNKEL (reference sequence). The CDR3 bases are TGTGCCAGCAGCCAAGGGACAGGGGTACGAGATACGCAGTATTTT. Protein sequence: CASSQGTGVRDTQYF.

The chain recombines TRBV29-1 with TRBJ1-2; no clear D gene. The CDR3 length is 13 residues. The germline gives CDR1 SQVTM, CDR2 ANQGSEA. Trimming took 0 bases from V and 1 from J, leaving 6 bases between them. The CDR3 region is CSVEDEFNYGYTF. CDR3 nucleotides: TGCAGCGTTGAAGATGAATTTAACTATGGCTACACCTTC.

The chain uses TRBV10-3 and TRBJ1-2; possible D gene TRBD1, 5 bases. The CDR3 length is 13 residues. Looked up from germline, CDR1 is ENHRY and CDR2 is SYGVKD. V lost 3 bases and J 4 bases, leaving 9 bases between the germline ends. Written as DNA, the CDR3 is TGTGCCATCAGTGACAGGGACGGCTATGGCTACACCTTC. Amino acid sequence: CAISDRDGYGYTF.

This clonotype was counted a few times. The V gene is TRBV12-3 or TRBV12-4, the J gene TRBJ2-5, with D perhaps matching TRBD2 (6 bases). This CDR3 is 16 amino acids long. Trimming pared 6 bases from V and 2 bases from J, leaving 19 bases between. The CDR3 DNA reads as TGTGCCAGCAGGAAAGGAGGGACTGCCTCTCAAGAGACCCAGTACTTC. Protein: CASRKGGTASQETQYF.

Remarks on this clonotype: A junction end diverges from the germline sequence, so it may reflect a read error. This chain connects TRBV3-1 to TRBJ2-1; D perhaps matches TRBD1 (6 bases). The CDR3 is 13 amino acids. From germline, CDR1 is LGHDT and CDR2 YNNKEL (reference sequence). CDR3 sequence reads: CASSQRGIYERFF. The CDR3, as DNA: TGTGCCAGCAGCCAGAGGGGGATCTATGAGCGGTTCTTC.

A few counts support this clonotype. The J gene is TRBJ2-1, the V gene TRBV20-1; TRBD2 matches at 11 bases. CDR1 DFQATT and CDR2 SNEGSKA come from the germline V gene (reference sequence). V lost 6 bases, J lost 4 bases, and 23 bases stayed unmatched. This CDR3 comprises 20 residues. The CDR3 DNA sequence: TGCAGTGCCCCTCTCAGCCCGGGACTAGCGGTTCACAGGGATTACAATGAGCAGTTCTTC. Protein product: CSAPLSPGLAVHRDYNEQFF.